This paragraph reports one TCR beta chain. The data originate from a study of blood T cell repertoires in COVID-19. Across the whole study: Some COVID-19 samples were acute and others convalescent; all came from the United States, Italy and Spain. The analysed material was cDNA or gDNA that came from T cells, B-cell-depleted T cells, or PBMCs.

Original data processing: Cell counts per sample came from amplifying reference gene primers. The assay was immunoSEQ multiplex PCR, and TCRdb's table has in-frame clones only and misses some. V and J calls and clone size are given by that table; D and trimming were obtained from the DNA. In the table there are approximately 100,000 clones, roughly nine tenths of which are singletons. The CDR3 consists of 17 residues. Germline V CDR1 and CDR2: SGHRS, YFSETQ. J lost 5 bases, V lost 5 bases, and 13 bases had no gene match. The V gene is TRBV5-1, the J gene TRBJ2-1; 10 nucleotides match TRBD2. The source is a man aged 60-69 years with acute or convalescent COVID-19. The sample was peripheral blood. The chain's CDR3 is CASRWSASGRANNEQFF. In DNA, the CDR3 is TGCGCCAGCAGATGGTCGGCTAGCGGGAGAGCGAACAATGAGCAGTTCTTC.